These 11 T cell receptor beta chains were all obtained from the same sample, sequenced in a study of blood T cell repertoires in COVID-19. Using immunoSEQ multiplex PCR, the repertoire was profiled, and TCRdb retains in-frame clones only, with some absent. The sample yields around 170,000 clones, about 91% seen once. The sequencing sample was made of peripheral blood. These receptors were taken from a woman aged 25 to 45 with acute or convalescent COVID-19.

V is TRBV27 and J is TRBJ2-1, with TRBD2 identical over 12 bases. The CDR3 loop spans 15 amino acids. Per germline, CDR1 MNHEY and CDR2 SMNVEV (reference sequence). The V and J ends lost 7 bases and 9 bases, in that order; junction bases with no gene match: 10. CDR3 sequence: CASTLAASGRGEQFF. The CDR3 DNA follows: TGTGCCAGCACCCTTGCGGCTAGCGGGAGGGGTGAGCAGTTCTTC.

The chain uses TRBV29-1 and TRBJ2-5; 10 bases align to TRBD1. The CDR3 consists of 13 residues. The V segment lost 7 bases and the J segment 1 base; nucleotides outside the gene matches: 3. Germline V gene sequence: CDR1 SQVTM, CDR2 ANQGSEA. This CDR3 reads CSGRQGAQETQYF. The CDR3 bases are TGCAGCGGAAGACAGGGGGCCCAAGAGACCCAGTACTTC.

The CDR3 is CASQLGQITEAFF. For the CDR3, the DNA is TGTGCCAGCCAATTGGGGCAGATCACTGAAGCTTTCTTT. The chain links TRBV2 to TRBJ1-1; D is perhaps TRBD1 (5 bases). The CDR3 covers 13 residues. Looked up from germline, CDR1 is SNHLY and CDR2 is FYNNEI. V lost 8 bases and J lost 4, with 14 bases in between.

The chain employs TRBV18 and TRBJ2-7, with D tentatively TRBD2 (5 bases). This CDR3 has 14 amino acids. Trimming left V 8 bases short and J 3 bases short, with 17 bases between. In germline, CDR1 is KGHSH, CDR2 LQKENI. CDR3 region: CASQAIMGSYEQYF. DNA for the CDR3: TGTGCCAGCCAAGCGATCATGGGGAGCTACGAGCAGTACTTC.

J is TRBJ2-5 and V is TRBV2; D uncertain. Germline CDR1 is SNHLY and CDR2 is FYNNEI. Deletions cut 3 bases from V and 7 bases from J, with 3 bases between. The CDR3 extends over 10 amino acids. The CDR3 sequence is CASSDRTQYF. Written as DNA, the CDR3 is TGTGCCAGCAGTGATAGGACCCAGTACTTC.

The V call is TRBV14, the J call TRBJ2-5, with D unclear. The V and J ends lost 0 bases and 4 bases respectively, with 3 bases between them. The CDR3 length is 12 residues. CDR1 and CDR2 from the germline V gene are SGHDN and FVKESK. The DNA of the CDR3 is TGTGCCAGCAGCCAAGACTTAGAGACCCAGTACTTC. Translation: CASSQDLETQYF.

The chain uses TRBV10-3 and TRBJ2-7, with TRBD2 matching over 8 bases. Germline V gene data show CDR1 as ENHRY and CDR2 as SYGVKD. CDR3 length: 14 residues. V dropped 10 bases and J dropped 6; count of bases not matched to a gene: 14. The CDR3 sequence is CATQSSGRAGEQYF. In nucleotides, the CDR3 is TGTGCCACCCAGAGTTCCGGGAGGGCTGGCGAGCAGTACTTC.

This clone was found once. The V gene is TRBV12-3 or TRBV12-4, the J gene TRBJ1-1; perhaps TRBD1 as D (5 bases). This CDR3 contains 12 residues. V lost 1 base to trimming and J lost 11 bases, with 11 bases between them. The CDR3: CASSLEAGDAFF. The CDR3 coding sequence is TGTGCCAGCAGTTTAGAGGCGGGGGACGCTTTCTTT.

The genes are TRBV28 and TRBJ1-2, with D tentatively TRBD1 (6 bases). V shed 6 bases and J shed 4 bases, with 18 bases lying between them. Germline lookup yields CDR1 MDHEN and CDR2 SYDVKM. The CDR3 is made up of 15 amino acids. In DNA, the CDR3 is TGTGCCAGCAGGGGGGAGCGGGGGCGTGCCTATGGCTACACCTTC. Amino acid sequence: CASRGERGRAYGYTF.

The chain joins TRBV28 to TRBJ1-1; TRBD1 might be the D (6 bases). Germline V lookup: CDR1 MDHEN, CDR2 SYDVKM. CDR3 size: 12 residues. The V end was cut by 4 bases, the J end by 6 bases, with 9 bases between. CDR3 sequence: CASSYRVPEAFF. For the CDR3, the DNA is TGTGCCAGCAGTTACAGGGTCCCTGAAGCTTTCTTT.

The rearrangement joins TRBV7-9 to TRBJ1-2; no definite D call. The CDR3 contains 13 residues. V was shortened by 3 bases and J by 13 bases, with 18 bases between the two germline ends. Germline CDR1 is SEHNR and CDR2 is FQNEAQ (reference sequence). The CDR3 sequence is CASSLGTSAVSTF. CDR3 coding DNA: TGTGCCAGCAGCTTGGGCACTAGCGCAGTCTCCACCTTC.